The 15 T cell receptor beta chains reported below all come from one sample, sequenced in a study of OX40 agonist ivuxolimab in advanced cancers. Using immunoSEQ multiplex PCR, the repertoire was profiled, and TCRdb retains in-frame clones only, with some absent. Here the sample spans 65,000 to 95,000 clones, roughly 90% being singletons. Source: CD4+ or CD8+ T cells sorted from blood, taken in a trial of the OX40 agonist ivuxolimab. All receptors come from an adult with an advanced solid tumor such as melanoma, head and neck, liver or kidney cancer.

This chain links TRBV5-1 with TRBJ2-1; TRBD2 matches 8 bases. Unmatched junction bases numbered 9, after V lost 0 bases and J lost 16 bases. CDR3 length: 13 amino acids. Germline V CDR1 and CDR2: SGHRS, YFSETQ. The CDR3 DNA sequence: TGCGCCAGCAGCTTGGGAGGAGCGGGAGCTTCCTTCTTC. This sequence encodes CASSLGGAGASFF. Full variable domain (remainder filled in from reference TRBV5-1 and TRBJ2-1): KAGVTQTPRYLIKTRGQQVTLSCSPISGHRSVSWYQQTPGQGLQFLFEYFSETQRNKGNFPGRFSGRQFSNSRSEMNVSTLELGDSALYLCASSLGGAGASFFGPGTRLTVL.

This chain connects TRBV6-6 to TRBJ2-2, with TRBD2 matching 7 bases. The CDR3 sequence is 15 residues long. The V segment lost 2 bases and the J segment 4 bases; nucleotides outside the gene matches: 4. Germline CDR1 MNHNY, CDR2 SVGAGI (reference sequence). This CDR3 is CASSYGLAATGELFF. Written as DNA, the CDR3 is TGTGCCAGCAGTTACGGTCTAGCGGCCACCGGGGAGCTGTTTTTT.

This CDR3 is CASSPQGNSNQPQHF. The CDR3 nucleotides read TGTGCCAGCTCACCACAGGGGAATAGCAATCAGCCCCAGCATTTT. The chain uses TRBV18 and TRBJ1-5; perhaps TRBD1 as D (5 bases). The length of the CDR3 is 15 residues. Germline V gene sequence: CDR1 KGHSH, CDR2 LQKENI. V lost 1 base to trimming and J lost 0 bases, with 7 bases between them.

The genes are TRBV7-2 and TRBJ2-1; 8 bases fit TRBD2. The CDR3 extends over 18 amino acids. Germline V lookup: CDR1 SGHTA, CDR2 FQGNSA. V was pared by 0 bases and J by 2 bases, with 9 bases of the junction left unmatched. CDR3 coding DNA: TGTGCCAGCAGCTTAGCTAATAGTCTGGGACTAGCCTACAATGAGCAGTTCTTC. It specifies CASSLANSLGLAYNEQFF.

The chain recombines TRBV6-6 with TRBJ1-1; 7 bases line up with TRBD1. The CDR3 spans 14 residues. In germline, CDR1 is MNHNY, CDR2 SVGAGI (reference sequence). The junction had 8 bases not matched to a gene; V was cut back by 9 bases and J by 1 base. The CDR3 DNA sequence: TGTGCCAGTTCGACAGGGCGAGGGAACACTGAAGCTTTCTTT. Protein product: CASSTGRGNTEAFF.

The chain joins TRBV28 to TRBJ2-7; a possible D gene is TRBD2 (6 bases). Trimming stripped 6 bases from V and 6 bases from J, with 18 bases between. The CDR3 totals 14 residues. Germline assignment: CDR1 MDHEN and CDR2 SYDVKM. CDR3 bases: TGTGCCAGCAGCCCCCGGGCGGGATGGAGCGAGCAGTACTTC. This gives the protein CASSPRAGWSEQYF.

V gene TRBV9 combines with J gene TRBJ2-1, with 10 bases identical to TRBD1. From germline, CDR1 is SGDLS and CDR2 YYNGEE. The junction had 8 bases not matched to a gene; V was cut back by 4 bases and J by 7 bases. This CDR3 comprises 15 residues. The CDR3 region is CASSISGTGVNEQFF. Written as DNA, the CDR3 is TGTGCCAGCAGCATCTCCGGGACAGGGGTAAATGAGCAGTTCTTC.

CDR3 residues: CASSLERQETQYF. Written as DNA, the CDR3 is TGTGCCAGCAGCTTAGAGCGCCAAGAGACCCAGTACTTC. The gene calls are TRBV11-2 and TRBJ2-5; D is undetermined. Trimming left V 0 bases short and J 1 base short, with 3 bases between. The germline CDR1 and CDR2 sequences are SGHAT and FQNNGV. The CDR3 is 13 residues long.

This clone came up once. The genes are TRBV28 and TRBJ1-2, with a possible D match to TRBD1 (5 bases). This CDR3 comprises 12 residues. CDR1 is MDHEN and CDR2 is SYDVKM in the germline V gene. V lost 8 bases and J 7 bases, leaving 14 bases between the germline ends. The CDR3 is CASGRNQGGYTF. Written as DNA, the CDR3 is TGTGCCAGCGGACGGAACCAGGGTGGCTACACCTTC.

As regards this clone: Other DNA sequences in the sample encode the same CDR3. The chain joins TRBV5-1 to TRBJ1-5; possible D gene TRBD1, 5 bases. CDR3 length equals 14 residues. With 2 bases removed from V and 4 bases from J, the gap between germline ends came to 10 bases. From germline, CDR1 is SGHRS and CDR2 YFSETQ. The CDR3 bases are TGCGCCAGCAGCTTAGAGGGGTTAAATCAGCCCCAGCATTTT. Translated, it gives CASSLEGLNQPQHF.

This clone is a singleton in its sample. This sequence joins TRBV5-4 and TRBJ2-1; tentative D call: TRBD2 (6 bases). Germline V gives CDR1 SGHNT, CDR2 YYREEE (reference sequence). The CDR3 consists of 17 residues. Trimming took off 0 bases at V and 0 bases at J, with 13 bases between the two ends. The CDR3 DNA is TGTGCCAGCAGCTTGGCTTACCGGGGGAGCTCCTACAATGAGCAGTTCTTC. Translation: CASSLAYRGSSYNEQFF.

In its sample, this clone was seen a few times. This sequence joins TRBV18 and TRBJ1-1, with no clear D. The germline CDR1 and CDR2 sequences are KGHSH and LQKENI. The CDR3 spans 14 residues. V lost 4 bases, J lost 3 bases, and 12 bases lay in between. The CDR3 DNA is TGTGCCAGCTCACAAGCAAATGTGGACACTGAAGCTTTCTTT. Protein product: CASSQANVDTEAFF.

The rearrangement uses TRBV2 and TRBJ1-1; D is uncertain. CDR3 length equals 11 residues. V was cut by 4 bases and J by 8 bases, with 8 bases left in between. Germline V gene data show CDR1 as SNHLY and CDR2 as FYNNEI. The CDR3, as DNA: TGTGCCAGCAGTGCTCTCCTGGAAGCTTTCTTT. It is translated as CASSALLEAFF. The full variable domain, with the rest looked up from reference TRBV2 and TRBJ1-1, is EPEVTQTPSHQVTQMGQEVILRCVPISNHLYFYWYRQILGQKVEFLVSFYNNEISEKSEIFDDQFSVERPDGSNFTLKIRSTKLEDSAMYFCASSALLEAFFGQGTRLTVV.

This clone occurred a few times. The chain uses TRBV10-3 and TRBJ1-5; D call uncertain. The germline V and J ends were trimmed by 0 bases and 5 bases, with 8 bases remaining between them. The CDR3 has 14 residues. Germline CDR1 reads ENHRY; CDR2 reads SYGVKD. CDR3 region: CAISESGAYQPQHF. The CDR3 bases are TGTGCCATCAGTGAGTCGGGAGCTTATCAGCCCCAGCATTTT.

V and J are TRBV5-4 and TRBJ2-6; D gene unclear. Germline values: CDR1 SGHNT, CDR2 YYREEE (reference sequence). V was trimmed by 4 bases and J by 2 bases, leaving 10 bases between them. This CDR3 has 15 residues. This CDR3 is CASSEKITGANVLTF. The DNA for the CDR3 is TGTGCCAGCAGCGAAAAAATAACTGGGGCCAACGTCCTGACTTTC.